Listed here are 19 T cell receptor beta chains from one sample, sequenced in a study of shared clonotypes between healthy human individuals. Method: immunoSEQ multiplex PCR; TCRdb's copy keeps in-frame clones and lacks some. The data show some 2,000,000 clones, around 95% seen once. Sequenced sample: naive CD4+ T cells sorted from blood. Subset denoted: CD45RA+ positively selected. All receptors derive from a man aged 18 to 29 in good health.

The V and J genes are TRBV10-2 and TRBJ2-2; the match to TRBD1 covers 8 bases. CDR1 and CDR2 (germline): WSHSY, SAAADI. This CDR3 is built from 15 residues. V lost 7 bases to trimming and J lost 2 bases; unmatched junction nucleotides: 6. The CDR3 nucleotides are TGCGCCAGCACCTTGGACAGGGACAACACCGGGGAGCTGTTTTTT. Translation gives CASTLDRDNTGELFF.

V and J are TRBV7-2 and TRBJ2-7; D possibly corresponds to TRBD1 (6 bases). V gave up 5 bases and J gave up 2 bases, with 13 bases separating them. The germline CDR1 and CDR2 sequences are SGHTA and FQGNSA. This CDR3 has 14 amino acids. CDR3 nucleotides: TGTGCCAGCAGCCCAGACAGGCCCCCCTACGAGCAGTACTTC. Protein product: CASSPDRPPYEQYF.

The V and J genes are TRBV21-1 and TRBJ1-5. TRBV21-1 is termed a pseudogene. This CDR3 is built from 19 residues. The CDR3 region has the DNA TGTGCCAGCAGCCGGAGAGGGCCTTTGGGACGTTATAGCAATCAGCCCCAGCATTTT. Translation gives CASSRRGPLGRYSNQPQHF.

This clone was seen only once. The rearrangement uses TRBV11-3 and TRBJ2-1; no clear D. Germline CDR1 reads SGHNT; CDR2 reads YENEEA. There are 12 residues in the CDR3. Deletions cut 5 bases from V and 6 bases from J, with 8 bases between. This CDR3 reads CASSPYGNEQFF. In nucleotides, the CDR3 is TGTGCCAGCAGCCCCTACGGCAATGAGCAGTTCTTC. Variable domain in full (rest from reference TRBV11-3 and TRBJ2-1): EAGVVQSPRYKIIEKKQPVAFWCNPISGHNTLYWYLQNLGQGPELLIRYENEEAVDDSQLPKDRFSAERLKGVDSTLKIQPAELGDSAVYLCASSPYGNEQFFGPGTRLTVL.

The chain recombines TRBV2 with TRBJ2-3; maybe TRBD1 (6 bases). This CDR3 spans 14 amino acids. Germline V gene data show CDR1 as SNHLY and CDR2 as FYNNEI. Trimming removed 6 bases at V and 2 bases at J, with 12 bases between. CDR3 nucleotide sequence: TGTGCCAGCAGAAGGACAGAGTACACAGATACGCAGTATTTT. This translates into CASRRTEYTDTQYF.

This sequence joins TRBV4-3 and TRBJ2-1; 8 bases line up with TRBD1. CDR3 length equals 17 residues. Germline trimming cut 1 base from V and 9 bases from J; bases unmatched to any gene: 14. Germline lookup yields CDR1 LGHNA and CDR2 YSLEER. CDR3 sequence reads: CASSQVGDRPMYGEQFF. DNA for the CDR3: TGCGCCAGCAGCCAAGTTGGGGACAGGCCTATGTACGGTGAGCAGTTCTTC.

The chain uses TRBV7-9 and TRBJ2-7; tentatively, D is TRBD1 (6 bases). Deletions cut 1 base from V and 2 bases from J, with 15 bases between. The germline gives CDR1 SEHNR, CDR2 FQNEAQ (reference sequence). This CDR3 region has 16 residues. CDR3 bases: TGTGCCAGCAGCTTAGAGTCCGTGACAGGTACCTACGAGCAGTACTTC. This sequence encodes CASSLESVTGTYEQYF.

The rearrangement joins TRBV7-2 to TRBJ1-3, with D hard to call. Germline V CDR1 and CDR2: SGHTA, FQGNSA. V gave up 3 bases and J gave up 4 bases, with 13 bases separating them. The CDR3 loop spans 15 amino acids. Written as DNA, the CDR3 is TGTGCCAGCAGCTTGTTAGGGATTTCAGGAAACACCATATATTTT. Amino acid sequence: CASSLLGISGNTIYF.

As DNA, the CDR3 is TGTGCCAGCACCAAAGGGGGCGGCAACTATGGCTACACCTTC. This translates into CASTKGGGNYGYTF. The gene calls are TRBV7-2 and TRBJ1-2, with 7 bases fitting TRBD1. CDR1 is SGHTA and CDR2 is FQGNSA in the germline V gene. The CDR3 sequence is 14 residues long. J gave up 2 bases and V 7 bases, and 7 bases lay outside the gene matches.

The V call is TRBV19, the J call TRBJ2-2, with TRBD1 identical over 10 bases. V lost 4 bases to trimming and J lost 5 bases; unmatched junction nucleotides: 7. Germline V CDR1 and CDR2: LNHDA, SQIVND (reference sequence). The length of the CDR3 is 16 residues. The CDR3 spells CASSTPTGGNTGELFF. In nucleotides, the CDR3 is TGTGCCAGTAGTACCCCGACAGGGGGCAATACCGGGGAGCTGTTTTTT.

In DNA form, the CDR3 reads TGTGCCAGCAGCCACCCGCGGTATGGCTACACCTTC. Translation: CASSHPRYGYTF. The gene calls are TRBV7-2 and TRBJ1-2; D ambiguous. V was clipped by 5 bases and J by 5 bases, with 9 bases between them. CDR3 length: 12 residues. CDR1 and CDR2 from the germline V gene are SGHTA and FQGNSA.

This sequence joins TRBV28 and TRBJ2-7; 9 nucleotides match TRBD2. The germline gives CDR1 MDHEN, CDR2 SYDVKM. The CDR3 length is 15 residues. V shed 3 bases, J shed 6 bases, and the junction held 9 bases outside the gene matches. CDR3 sequence reads: CASSFTGTSRREQYF. The CDR3 bases are TGTGCCAGCAGTTTCACCGGGACTAGCAGGCGCGAGCAGTACTTC.

V and J are TRBV6-6 and TRBJ1-5; 7 bases agree with TRBD1. The CDR3 sequence is 16 residues long. Germline V gene data show CDR1 as MNHNY and CDR2 as SVGAGI (reference sequence). The junction had 8 bases not matched to a gene; V was cut back by 0 bases and J by 6 bases. CDR3 DNA sequence: TGTGCCAGCAGTTACTCTCAGGGGGTTGTGGGTCAGCCCCAGCATTTT. It is translated as CASSYSQGVVGQPQHF.

The chain has TRBV28 and TRBJ1-4, with TRBD1 identical over 7 bases. CDR1 is MDHEN, CDR2 SYDVKM, per germline. V lost 5 bases to trimming and J lost 7 bases; unmatched junction nucleotides: 10. The CDR3 consists of 15 residues. CDR3 bases: TGTGCCAGCAGTCCCCCCCCAGGGGGTGGTGAAAAACTGTTTTTT. As protein: CASSPPPGGGEKLFF. The whole variable domain, filled in from reference TRBV28 and TRBJ1-4, reads DVKVTQSSRYLVKRTGEKVFLECVQDMDHENMFWYRQDPGLGLRLIYFSYDVKMKEKGDIPEGYSVSREKKERFSLILESASTNQTSMYLCASSPPPGGGEKLFFGSGTQLSVL.

This chain's CDR3 is CASSSEFMGGYTF. The DNA of the CDR3 is TGCGCCAGCAGCTCCGAGTTTATGGGAGGCTACACCTTC. The chain has TRBV4-1 and TRBJ1-2; D not certain. The CDR3 runs to 13 residues. Deletions cut 5 bases from V and 8 bases from J, with 15 bases between. The germline V gene encodes CDR1 MGHRA and CDR2 YSYEKL.

In its sample, this clone was seen a few times. The chain recombines TRBV6-4 with TRBJ2-1; TRBD2 matches at 14 bases. J lost 9 bases, V lost 8 bases, and 15 bases had no gene match. Germline V gene sequence: CDR1 MRHNA, CDR2 SNTAGT. The CDR3 length is 17 residues. This CDR3 is CASSLIPGLAGESEQFF. The CDR3 region has the DNA TGTGCCAGCTCCCTCATCCCGGGACTAGCGGGAGAGAGTGAGCAGTTCTTC.

The CDR3 loop reads CASSGMTSGSSYEQYF. CDR3 DNA: TGTGCCAGCAGTGGGATGACTAGCGGGAGCTCCTACGAGCAGTACTTC. The V and J genes are TRBV2 and TRBJ2-7; 12 positions agree with TRBD2. This CDR3 is 16 amino acids long. Trimming took 4 bases from V and 0 from J; bases not matched to a gene: 4. The germline V gene has CDR1 SNHLY and CDR2 FYNNEI.

The CDR3 region is CASSARGFADTQYF. CDR3 in DNA: TGTGCCAGCAGCGCAAGGGGCTTTGCAGATACGCAGTATTTT. The chain links TRBV11-2 to TRBJ2-3; D possibly corresponds to TRBD1 (5 bases). The CDR3 sequence is 14 residues long. Trimming left V 5 bases short and J 4 bases short, with 13 bases between. Germline V gene data show CDR1 as SGHAT and CDR2 as FQNNGV. The entire variable domain, with the rest obtained from reference TRBV11-2 and TRBJ2-3, is as follows: EAGVAQSPRYKIIEKRQSVAFWCNPISGHATLYWYQQILGQGPKLLIQFQNNGVVDDSQLPKDRFSAERLKGVDSTLKIQPAKLEDSAVYLCASSARGFADTQYFGPGTRLTVL.

The chain recombines TRBV7-8 with TRBJ2-7, with D possibly matching TRBD2 (5 bases). This CDR3 contains 17 residues. V dropped 8 bases and J dropped 4 bases, with 27 bases sitting between them. The germline gives CDR1 SGHVS, CDR2 FQNEAQ. The CDR3 DNA reads as TGTGCCAGCGGCCCTCTCTCCCGCATACGTCGGGAATACGAGCAGTACTTC. It yields the protein CASGPLSRIRREYEQYF.